These 29 T cell receptor beta chains originate from one sample sequenced in a study of response to subunit inactivated influenza vaccine (dated by TCRdb to about 2018). Libraries were built with RT-PCR. Instrument used: Illumina HiSeq 2500. The raw public data were reprocessed by TCRdb itself: fastp quality trimming at Q25, MiXCR clonotype calling, in-frame beta chains only. Each entry merges the rows of one CDR3 protein and shows their most common DNA and genes. This sample gives roughly 520,000 distinct CDR3 sequences in total; less than 30% of them show up just once. Clones ranked in the top ten supply about 1.9% of the sample. Specimen: CD4+ T cells sorted from PBMCs, collected 5 days after vaccination. The receptors here all came from a man aged 50 to 60 who received an inactivated influenza vaccine. Donor details come from another sample of the same person, matched by shared clones.

The chain is built from TRBV4-3 and TRBJ1-2, with D possibly matching TRBD1 (6 bases). V was pared by 4 bases and J by 4 bases, with 16 bases between. The CDR3 runs to 15 residues. The germline V gene encodes CDR1 LGHNA and CDR2 YSLEER. CDR3 sequence (DNA): TGCGCCAGCAGCCCCGAAGCCTCGACAGGCTATGGCTACACCTTC. It encodes CASSPEASTGYGYTF.

The chain recombines TRBV6-2 or TRBV6-3 with TRBJ2-7; no reliable D call. CDR1 MNHEY and CDR2 SVGEGT come from the germline V gene. The ends were cut back, 6 bases at V and 5 bases at J, with 14 bases in the middle. The CDR3 covers 13 residues. The CDR3 reads CASSPRRKDEQYF. CDR3 DNA: TGTGCCAGCAGCCCTCGCCGGAAGGACGAGCAGTACTTC.

There are a few counts of this clonotype. V and J are TRBV12-3 or TRBV12-4 and TRBJ2-3, with a possible D match to TRBD2 (6 bases). The CDR3 has 16 residues. V dropped 6 bases and J dropped 2 bases, with 18 bases sitting between them. The DNA for the CDR3 is TGTGCCAGCAGCTTTGGGGGGACGGAGACCACAGATACGCAGTATTTT. Residues: CASSFGGTETTDTQYF.

V is TRBV20-1 and J is TRBJ2-7; no clear D. CDR3 length: 16 residues. Between the trimmed V and J ends, which lost 0 bases and 4 bases, there was a span of 19 bases. CDR1 and CDR2 (germline): DFQATT, SNEGSKA (reference sequence). The CDR3 coding sequence is TGCAGTGCTAGAGATCTGGACGGAGTGGTTCCGTACGAGCAGTACTTC. Its protein is CSARDLDGVVPYEQYF.

The chain combines TRBV12-3 or TRBV12-4 with TRBJ2-5; no firm D call. The CDR3 sequence is 11 residues long. V was cut by 5 bases and J by 5 bases, with 6 bases left in between. The CDR3 bases are TGTGCCAGCAGTACGTTGGAGACCCAGTACTTC. This gives the protein CASSTLETQYF.

The chain is built from TRBV7-9 and TRBJ2-2; 8 positions agree with TRBD1. In germline, CDR1 is SEHNR, CDR2 FQNEAQ (reference sequence). After removal of 5 bases from V and 7 bases from J, the junction contained 3 bases not matched to a gene. The length of the CDR3 is 13 residues. CDR3 residues: CASSPTGVGELFF. The CDR3 nucleotides read TGTGCCAGCAGCCCGACAGGGGTCGGGGAGCTGTTTTTT.

The chain uses TRBV12-3 or TRBV12-4 and TRBJ1-1; D uncertain. This CDR3 has 15 amino acids. V was shortened by 5 bases and J by 1 base, with 14 bases between the two germline ends. The CDR3 loop is CASSPGRPKNTEAFF. The CDR3 nucleotides are TGTGCCAGCAGTCCCGGACGCCCCAAGAACACTGAAGCTTTCTTT.

The V and J genes are TRBV6-1 and TRBJ2-5; 8 bases are shared with TRBD1. The trim removed 6 bases at V and 4 bases at J, leaving 19 bases unmatched. Germline CDR1 MNHNS, CDR2 SASEGT. The length of the CDR3 is 18 residues. The CDR3: CASSPVAGGQHWSETQYF. CDR3 nucleotides: TGTGCCAGCAGCCCCGTGGCAGGGGGCCAACACTGGTCAGAGACCCAGTACTTC.

The chain couples TRBV9 to TRBJ2-3, with D possibly called TRBD1 or TRBD2 (5 bases each). This CDR3 comprises 15 residues. V lost 3 bases, J lost 2 bases, and 13 bases lay in between. Per the germline V gene, CDR1 is SGDLS and CDR2 is YYNGEE. CDR3 protein: CASSGGPSYTDTQYF. DNA of the CDR3: TGTGCCAGCAGCGGGGGACCGTCATACACAGATACGCAGTATTTT.

The chain joins TRBV18 to TRBJ2-1; 7 bases are shared with TRBD2. CDR3 length equals 14 residues. Unmatched junction bases numbered 6, after V lost 3 bases and J lost 7 bases. The germline V gene encodes CDR1 KGHSH and CDR2 LQKENI. As DNA, the CDR3 is TGTGCCAGCTCACCTTCCGGCGGGGGAAATGAGCAGTTCTTC. Residues: CASSPSGGGNEQFF.

There are a few counts of this clonotype. The chain employs TRBV10-3 and TRBJ1-5, with 10 bases that match TRBD1. The CDR3 contains 16 residues. The junction had 12 bases not matched to a gene; V was cut back by 7 bases and J by 6 bases. Germline V gene lookup returns CDR1 ENHRY and CDR2 SYGVKD. The CDR3 sequence: CAIIRGQGSFRQPQHF. The DNA for the CDR3 is TGTGCCATCATTAGGGGACAGGGGTCTTTCCGTCAGCCCCAGCATTTT.

The chain joins TRBV20-1 to TRBJ2-7, with D maybe TRBD1 (6 bases). The CDR3 runs to 14 residues. The germline gives CDR1 DFQATT, CDR2 SNEGSKA (reference sequence). V was clipped by 5 bases and J by 1 base, with 15 bases between them. The CDR3 protein is CSAPGQGGSYEQYF. CDR3 DNA: TGCAGTGCTCCGGGACAAGGGGGTTCCTACGAGCAGTACTTC.

This clonotype was counted only a few times. V gene TRBV25-1 combines with J gene TRBJ2-1; 8 positions agree with TRBD1. The CDR3 has 16 amino acids. Germline V gives CDR1 MGHDK, CDR2 SYGVNS. V trimming: 2 bases; J trimming: 4 bases; junction bases outside the gene matches: 7. The CDR3 coding sequence is TGTGCCAGCAGTGAAACCCGGGACAGGCTTTACAATGAGCAGTTCTTC. This sequence encodes CASSETRDRLYNEQFF.

The sample holds a few counts of this clonotype. The chain has TRBV9 and TRBJ2-1; D may correspond to TRBD1 or TRBD2 (6 bases each). V was pared by 2 bases and J by 5 bases, with 14 bases between. In germline, CDR1 is SGDLS, CDR2 YYNGEE. The CDR3 extends over 15 amino acids. This CDR3 is CASSVFGGGDNEQFF. For the CDR3, the DNA is TGTGCCAGCAGCGTTTTTGGGGGCGGGGACAATGAGCAGTTCTTC.

This chain connects TRBV3-1 to TRBJ2-4; 9 bases agree with TRBD1. Germline CDR1 reads LGHDT; CDR2 reads YNNKEL (reference sequence). Losses at the gene ends were 4 bases for V and 3 bases for J; bases not matched to a gene: 10. This CDR3 spans 17 amino acids. The CDR3 DNA reads as TGTGCCAGCAGCCCCCAGGGACAGGGAGCAGGCAAAAACATTCAGTACTTC. This sequence encodes CASSPQGQGAGKNIQYF.

This chain links TRBV25-1 with TRBJ2-5; D unresolved. V was cut by 3 bases and J by 5 bases, with 4 bases left in between. The CDR3 covers 11 residues. CDR1 MGHDK and CDR2 SYGVNS come from the germline V gene. The CDR3 region is CASSDAETQYF. In DNA form, the CDR3 reads TGTGCCAGCAGTGATGCGGAGACCCAGTACTTC.

This clonotype was seen only a few times. The chain links TRBV6-1 to TRBJ1-2; D is ambiguous. Per the germline V gene, CDR1 is MNHNS and CDR2 is SASEGT. V was shortened by 4 bases and J by 5 bases, with 11 bases between the two germline ends. The CDR3 has 13 amino acids. The CDR3, as DNA: TGTGCCAGCAGTGTTGACGATCTTTATGGCTACACCTTC. Translating it yields CASSVDDLYGYTF.

This clonotype was observed many times. The genes are TRBV5-1 and TRBJ2-7; D is possibly TRBD1 or TRBD2 (5 bases each). The germline gives CDR1 SGHRS, CDR2 YFSETQ. This CDR3 has 14 residues. V was clipped by 0 bases and J by 1 base, with 8 bases between them. The CDR3 DNA follows: TGCGCCAGCAGCTTGGGGGACCAATCCTACGAGCAGTACTTC. It codes for CASSLGDQSYEQYF. The whole variable domain, remainder taken from reference TRBV5-1 and TRBJ2-7, is KAGVTQTPRYLIKTRGQQVTLSCSPISGHRSVSWYQQTPGQGLQFLFEYFSETQRNKGNFPGRFSGRQFSNSRSEMNVSTLELGDSALYLCASSLGDQSYEQYFGPGTRLTVT.

This clonotype was detected a few times. The chain joins TRBV27 to TRBJ2-3; TRBD2 matches 12 bases. The CDR3 extends over 16 amino acids. V dropped 3 bases and J dropped 1; count of bases not matched to a gene: 2. The V gene's germline CDR1 is MNHEY and CDR2 SMNVEV (reference sequence). The DNA for the CDR3 is TGTGCCAGCAGTTTGTCTAGCGGGAGGGGCACAGATACGCAGTATTTT. Encoded protein: CASSLSSGRGTDTQYF.

V is TRBV20-1 and J is TRBJ2-5; D call uncertain. The CDR3 runs 15 residues. Trimming left V 0 bases short and J 5 bases short, with 16 bases between. Germline lookup yields CDR1 DFQATT and CDR2 SNEGSKA (reference sequence). CDR3 DNA: TGCAGTGCTAGAGATACCCTCAACGCGTGGGAGACCCAGTACTTC. It translates to CSARDTLNAWETQYF.

Only a few counts were recorded for this clonotype. The V and J genes are TRBV12-3 or TRBV12-4 and TRBJ2-1; TRBD2 might be the D (5 bases). V lost 5 bases and J 6 bases, leaving 17 bases between the germline ends. This CDR3 comprises 15 residues. This chain's CDR3 is CASSPRRLAINEQFF. As DNA, the CDR3 is TGTGCCAGCAGTCCCCGTCGGCTAGCTATCAATGAGCAGTTCTTC.

This clonotype was counted between two and nine times. The chain carries TRBV12-3 or TRBV12-4 and TRBJ1-5, with D possibly matching TRBD1 (6 bases). The CDR3 extends over 13 amino acids. V was clipped by 6 bases and J by 5 bases, with 11 bases between them. CDR3 amino acids: CASSFGGDQPQHF. As DNA, the CDR3 is TGTGCCAGCAGCTTCGGGGGCGATCAGCCCCAGCATTTT.

Details on this clonotype: No DNA is shown, since the ends of the CDR3 on it are uncertain; the CDR3 is the one TCRdb lists. V and J are TRBV28 and TRBJ1-2; the table assigns TRBD1, which was not confirmed against the DNA. The CDR3 is 16 residues long, ends included. Germline V gene data show CDR1 as MDHEN and CDR2 as SYDVKM. CDR3 in amino acids: CASSTSGHLRAYGYTF.

The chain couples TRBV20-1 to TRBJ2-7; D might be TRBD1 (6 bases). Trimming shortened V by 0 bases and J by 2 bases, and 14 bases separated the two germline ends. The CDR3 length is 15 residues. CDR1 and CDR2 (germline): DFQATT, SNEGSKA (reference sequence). In DNA form, the CDR3 reads TGCAGTGCTAGAGATGAACAGGGCTCCCCCTACGAGCAGTACTTC. Amino acids: CSARDEQGSPYEQYF.

This clonotype appeared a single time. J is TRBJ2-7 and V is TRBV5-1, with 15 bases lining up with TRBD2. Trimming removed 0 bases from V and 9 bases from J; junction bases left unmatched: 7. The V gene's germline CDR1 is SGHRS and CDR2 YFSETQ. This CDR3 comprises 16 residues. CDR3 sequence reads: CASSLAGTSGGSAQYF. CDR3 coding DNA: TGCGCCAGCAGCTTGGCCGGGACTAGCGGGGGGTCCGCGCAGTACTTC.

The chain joins TRBV27 to TRBJ2-3; 9 bases map to TRBD2. The CDR3 extends over 15 amino acids. Losses at the gene ends were 5 bases for V and 8 bases for J; bases not matched to a gene: 11. CDR1 is MNHEY and CDR2 is SMNVEV in the germline V gene (reference sequence). Written as DNA, the CDR3 is TGTGCCAGCAGTATTAGCGGGAGCGTTTTCGGTACGCAGTATTTT. Its translation is CASSISGSVFGTQYF.

The chain employs TRBV7-3 and TRBJ2-3; TRBD2 aligns across 7 bases. Germline CDR1 SGHTA, CDR2 FQGTGA. This CDR3 region has 14 residues. V shed 0 bases and J 8 bases; nucleotides not matched to a gene: 5. The CDR3 sequence is CASSLTGGPSTQYF. The CDR3 nucleotides are TGTGCCAGCAGCTTAACGGGAGGGCCTTCTACGCAGTATTTT.

CDR3 bases: TGTGCCAGCTCACCAGGGACTAGAGAAGAGACCCAGTACTTC. This gives the protein CASSPGTREETQYF. The chain is built from TRBV18 and TRBJ2-5; 8 bases are a match to TRBD2. V lost 2 bases to trimming and J lost 3 bases; unmatched junction nucleotides: 2. Per the germline V gene, CDR1 is KGHSH and CDR2 is LQKENI. The CDR3 is made up of 14 amino acids.

The rearrangement links TRBV18 to TRBJ2-6; 9 bases map to TRBD1. This CDR3 spans 17 amino acids. V lost 0 bases to trimming and J lost 3 bases; unmatched junction nucleotides: 3. The germline V gene has CDR1 KGHSH and CDR2 LQKENI. CDR3: CASSPPTGGSGANVLTF. Written as DNA, the CDR3 is TGTGCCAGCTCACCACCTACAGGGGGCAGTGGGGCCAACGTCCTGACTTTC.